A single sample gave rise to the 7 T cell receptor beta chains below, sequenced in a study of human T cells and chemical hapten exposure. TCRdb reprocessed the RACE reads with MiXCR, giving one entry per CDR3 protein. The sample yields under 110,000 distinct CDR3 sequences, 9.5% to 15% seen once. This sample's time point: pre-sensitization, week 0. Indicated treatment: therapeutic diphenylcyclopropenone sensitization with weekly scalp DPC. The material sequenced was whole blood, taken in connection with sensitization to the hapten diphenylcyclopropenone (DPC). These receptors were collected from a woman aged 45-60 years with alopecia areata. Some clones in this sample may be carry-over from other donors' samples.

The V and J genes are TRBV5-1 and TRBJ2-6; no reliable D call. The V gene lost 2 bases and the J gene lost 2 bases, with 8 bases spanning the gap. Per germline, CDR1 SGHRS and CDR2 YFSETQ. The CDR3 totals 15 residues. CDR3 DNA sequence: TGCGCCAGCAGCTTTTCAGAAGCTGGGGCCAACGTCCTGACTTTC. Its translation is CASSFSEAGANVLTF.

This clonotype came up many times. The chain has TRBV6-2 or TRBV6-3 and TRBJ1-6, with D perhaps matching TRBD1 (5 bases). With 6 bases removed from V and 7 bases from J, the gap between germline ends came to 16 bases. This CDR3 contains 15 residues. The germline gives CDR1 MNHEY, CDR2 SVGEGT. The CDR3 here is CASSERPGTNSPLHF. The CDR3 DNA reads TGTGCCAGCAGCGAAAGGCCAGGGACCAATTCACCCCTCCACTTT.

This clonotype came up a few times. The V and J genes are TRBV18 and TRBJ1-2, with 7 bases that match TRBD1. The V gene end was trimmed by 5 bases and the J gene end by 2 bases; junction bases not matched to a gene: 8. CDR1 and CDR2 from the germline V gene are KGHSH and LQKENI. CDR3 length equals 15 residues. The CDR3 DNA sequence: TGTGCCAGCTCAGAAAACAGGGGAAGCAACTATGGCTACACCTTC. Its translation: CASSENRGSNYGYTF.

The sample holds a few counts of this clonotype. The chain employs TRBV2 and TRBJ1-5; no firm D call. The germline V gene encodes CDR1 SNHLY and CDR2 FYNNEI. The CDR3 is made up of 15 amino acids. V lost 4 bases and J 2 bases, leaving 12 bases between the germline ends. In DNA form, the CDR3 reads TGTGCCAGCAGTGTACTGGGTCTGGGCAATCAGCCCCAGCATTTT. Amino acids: CASSVLGLGNQPQHF.

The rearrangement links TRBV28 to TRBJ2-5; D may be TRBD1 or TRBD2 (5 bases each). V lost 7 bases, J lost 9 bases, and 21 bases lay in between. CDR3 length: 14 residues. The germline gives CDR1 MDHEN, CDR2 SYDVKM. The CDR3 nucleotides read TGTGCCAGCACCCCAGGGAGCGACCAAGGGGCCCAGTACTTC. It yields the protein CASTPGSDQGAQYF.

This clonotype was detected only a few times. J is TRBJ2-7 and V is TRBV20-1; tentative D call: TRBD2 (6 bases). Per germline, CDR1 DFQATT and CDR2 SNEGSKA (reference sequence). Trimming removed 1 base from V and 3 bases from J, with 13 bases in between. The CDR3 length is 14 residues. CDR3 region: CSARGGVDRYEQYF. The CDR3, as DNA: TGCAGTGCTAGAGGGGGGGTGGACCGCTACGAGCAGTACTTC.

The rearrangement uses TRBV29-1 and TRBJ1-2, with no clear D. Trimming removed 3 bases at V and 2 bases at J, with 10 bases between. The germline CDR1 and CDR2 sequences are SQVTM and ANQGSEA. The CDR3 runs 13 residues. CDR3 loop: CSVDILRNYGYTF. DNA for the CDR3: TGCAGCGTTGATATTCTGAGAAACTATGGCTACACCTTC.